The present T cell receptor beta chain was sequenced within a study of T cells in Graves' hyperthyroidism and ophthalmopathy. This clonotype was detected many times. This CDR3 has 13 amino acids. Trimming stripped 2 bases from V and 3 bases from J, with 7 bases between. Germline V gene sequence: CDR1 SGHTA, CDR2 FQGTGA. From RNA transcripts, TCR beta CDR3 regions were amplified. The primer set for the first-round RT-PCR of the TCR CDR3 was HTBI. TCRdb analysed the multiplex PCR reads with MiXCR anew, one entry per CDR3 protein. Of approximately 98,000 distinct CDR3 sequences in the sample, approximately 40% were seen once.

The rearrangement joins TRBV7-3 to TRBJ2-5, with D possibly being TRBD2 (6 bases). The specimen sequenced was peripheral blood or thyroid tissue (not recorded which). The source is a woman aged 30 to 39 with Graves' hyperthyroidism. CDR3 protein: CASSLREKETQYF. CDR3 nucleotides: TGTGCCAGCAGCTTACGGGAGAAAGAGACCCAGTACTTC.